This T cell receptor (beta chain) was profiled in a study of T cell therapy after organ transplantation. Study context: T cells were expanded 2 to 3 weeks with 30 CMV class I/II epitopes.

Study-level points and caveats: Reconstitution after therapy seemingly combined transferred and product-undetected endogenous clonotypes. Antirejection and antiviral medication effects could not be assessed.

Assay: immunoSEQ multiplex PCR; the TCRdb copy retains only in-frame clones and omits some. The sample has around 50,000 clones, 94% seen once. With regard to this clone: Its antigen is still unknown.

The CDR3 runs to 16 residues. The V gene lost 2 bases and the J gene lost 5 bases, with 18 bases spanning the gap. The V gene's germline CDR1 is MNHEY and CDR2 SVGAGI. The chain is built from TRBV6-5 and TRBJ2-5; perhaps TRBD2 as D (6 bases). Sample: CD8+ T cells from blood, taken before autologous CMV-specific T cell therapy. The TCR comes from a human patient who had received a solid organ transplant and had CMV disease. CDR3: CASSYTRAGAGETQYF. The CDR3, as DNA: TGTGCCAGCAGTTACACGCGAGCGGGCGCGGGGGAGACCCAGTACTTC.